This TCR beta chain came from a study of blood T cell repertoires in COVID-19. The assay was immunoSEQ multiplex PCR, and TCRdb's table has in-frame clones only and misses some. The table has hundreds of thousands of clones, about 90% seen once. The germline V gene has CDR1 SEHNR and CDR2 FQNEAQ (reference sequence). With 3 bases clipped from V and 0 bases from J, the junction kept 7 bases outside the gene matches. This CDR3 is 17 amino acids long. The sample comprised PBMCs or T cells enriched from blood (not recorded which). This receptor was obtained from a woman aged 18 to 35 with acute COVID-19. V and J are TRBV7-9 and TRBJ2-3; TRBD2 matches 9 bases. CDR3 nucleotides: TGTGCCAGCAGCTTCAGCGGGAGGACTACTAGCACAGATACGCAGTATTTT. Translating it yields CASSFSGRTTSTDTQYF. The full variable domain, in which reference TRBV7-9 and TRBJ2-3 provide the parts outside the CDR3, is DTGVSQNPRHKITKRGQNVTFRCDPISEHNRLYWYRQTLGQGPEFLTYFQNEAQLEKSRLLSDRFSAERPKGSFSTLEIQRTEQGDSAMYLCASSFSGRTTSTDTQYFGPGTRLTVL.